A single sample is the source of the 21 T cell receptor beta chains below, sequenced in a study of shared clonotypes between healthy human individuals. Using immunoSEQ multiplex PCR, the repertoire was profiled, and TCRdb retains in-frame clones only, with some absent. The data show roughly 2,000,000 clones, about 95% seen once. Positively selected for CCR7, the CD45RO-negative cells used as naive CD8 cells excluded terminally differentiated effector memory CD45RA+ cells. Sequencing was performed on naive CD8+ T cells sorted from blood. Receptors originate from a man in his late teens or twenties in good health.

The chain uses TRBV18 and TRBJ2-7; D gene unclear. The CDR3 consists of 14 residues. Germline CDR1 KGHSH, CDR2 LQKENI. The V and J ends lost 3 bases and 2 bases respectively, with 11 bases between them. The CDR3 protein is CASSPREITYEQYF. Here the CDR3 DNA reads TGTGCCAGCTCACCCCGCGAGATTACCTACGAGCAGTACTTC. Looking up the rest from reference TRBV18 and TRBJ2-7 gives the full variable domain: NAGVMQNPRHLVRRRGQEARLRCSPMKGHSHVYWYRQLPEEGLKFMVYLQKENIIDESGMPKERFSAEFPKEGPSILRIQQVVRGDSAAYFCASSPREITYEQYFGPGTRLTVT.

The chain couples TRBV5-1 to TRBJ2-7; D may be TRBD1 or TRBD2 (5 bases each). Germline loops: CDR1 SGHRS, CDR2 YFSETQ. V was trimmed by 2 bases and J by 4 bases, leaving 13 bases between them. The CDR3 length is 14 residues. CDR3 loop: CASSFGTADYEQYF. As DNA, the CDR3 is TGCGCCAGCAGCTTTGGGACGGCAGATTACGAGCAGTACTTC.

The chain has TRBV5-6 and TRBJ2-7; D is perhaps TRBD2 (6 bases). Between the trimmed V and J ends, which lost 1 base and 1 base, there was a span of 15 bases. Germline CDR1 is SGHDT and CDR2 is YYEEEE. CDR3 size: 16 residues. The DNA of the CDR3 is TGTGCCAGCAGCTTGTGGGGGGACGGATTATCCTACGAGCAGTACTTC. Amino acids: CASSLWGDGLSYEQYF.

Turning to this clone: The same CDR3 arises from other DNA sequences in this sample as well. The chain carries TRBV28 and TRBJ2-7; 10 bases match TRBD2. The CDR3 totals 15 residues. The V gene's germline CDR1 is MDHEN and CDR2 SYDVKM. V was clipped by 6 bases and J by 0 bases; unmatched bases: 5. The CDR3: CASSPGLADSYEQYF. The CDR3 DNA reads as TGTGCCAGCAGCCCAGGACTAGCGGACTCCTACGAGCAGTACTTC.

This chain uses TRBV9 with TRBJ2-5, with unresolved D. Trimming pared 0 bases from V and 6 bases from J, leaving 9 bases between. This CDR3 has 13 amino acids. The germline gives CDR1 SGDLS, CDR2 YYNGEE. CDR3 DNA sequence: TGTGCCAGCAGCGTAGAGGATTGGAAGACCCAGTACTTC. Its protein is CASSVEDWKTQYF.

This chain connects TRBV4-1 to TRBJ2-1; a possible D gene is TRBD2 (7 bases). CDR1 is MGHRA and CDR2 is YSYEKL in the germline V gene. The CDR3 is made up of 16 amino acids. V was clipped by 4 bases and J by 2 bases, with 15 bases between them. The CDR3 protein is CASSLGGGEAYNEQFF. The CDR3 nucleotides are TGCGCCAGCAGCCTCGGAGGGGGGGAGGCCTACAATGAGCAGTTCTTC.

The V call is TRBV5-6, the J call TRBJ2-7; 7 bases fit TRBD2. With 2 bases clipped from V and 4 bases from J, the junction kept 6 bases outside the gene matches. The CDR3 extends over 14 amino acids. CDR1 and CDR2 from the germline V gene are SGHDT and YYEEEE. The CDR3 loop is CASSFTRREYEQYF. The CDR3 DNA follows: TGTGCCAGCAGCTTCACCCGGCGGGAGTACGAGCAGTACTTC.

This clone was seen only once. The chain has TRBV15 and TRBJ1-3; D might be TRBD1 (5 bases). Trimming removed 0 bases from V and 0 bases from J, with 15 bases in between. Per germline, CDR1 LNHNV and CDR2 YYDKDF (reference sequence). The CDR3 extends over 18 amino acids. The CDR3 loop reads CATSRDSRDGRSGNTIYF. The DNA of the CDR3 is TGTGCCACCAGCAGAGATTCCCGGGACGGCCGCTCTGGAAACACCATATATTTT.

The sample holds one count of this clone. This sequence joins TRBV6-1 and TRBJ2-5; D tentatively reads TRBD1 or TRBD2 (6 bases each). CDR1 MNHNS and CDR2 SASEGT come from the germline V gene. The CDR3 has 14 residues. With 6 bases removed from V and 0 bases from J, the gap between germline ends came to 11 bases. This CDR3 reads CASRLGGYQETQYF. The CDR3 region has the DNA TGTGCCAGCAGGCTAGGGGGGTACCAAGAGACCCAGTACTTC.

The rearrangement uses TRBV27 and TRBJ2-2; 8 bases are shared with TRBD2. With 6 bases clipped from V and 1 base from J, the junction kept 16 bases outside the gene matches. Germline lookup yields CDR1 MNHEY and CDR2 SMNVEV (reference sequence). The CDR3 is made up of 19 amino acids. This CDR3 is CASSETGLARTLNTGELFF. CDR3 DNA sequence: TGTGCCAGCAGCGAGACCGGACTAGCCCGAACTTTGAACACCGGGGAGCTGTTTTTT.

The chain uses TRBV10-3 and TRBJ1-5; D possibly corresponds to TRBD1 (6 bases). The CDR3 contains 14 residues. V lost 3 bases, J lost 7 bases, and 13 bases lay in between. Germline V CDR1 and CDR2: ENHRY, SYGVKD. CDR3 protein: CAISEGGVGQPQHF. CDR3 nucleotides: TGTGCCATCAGTGAAGGGGGAGTGGGCCAGCCCCAGCATTTT.

The gene calls are TRBV4-3 and TRBJ2-1; D unresolved. Germline CDR1 and CDR2: LGHNA and YSLEER. The CDR3 sequence is 16 residues long. Deletions cut 1 base from V and 5 bases from J, with 15 bases between. CDR3 loop: CASSQGFGGLNNEQFF. CDR3 DNA: TGCGCCAGCAGCCAAGGGTTTGGCGGCCTCAACAATGAGCAGTTCTTC.

V and J are TRBV25-1 and TRBJ2-3; D is undetermined. This CDR3 is 13 amino acids long. Deletions cut 5 bases from V and 1 base from J, with 7 bases between. Germline V lookup: CDR1 MGHDK, CDR2 SYGVNS. CDR3: CASSLKGTDTQYF. The CDR3 nucleotides read TGTGCCAGCAGTTTAAAGGGCACAGATACGCAGTATTTT.

The CDR3 sequence is CASRQGGENEQYF. The CDR3 DNA follows: TGCGCCAGCAGGCAAGGGGGTGAAAACGAGCAGTACTTC. The gene calls are TRBV5-1 and TRBJ2-7; maybe TRBD1 (6 bases). The V and J ends lost 5 bases and 5 bases respectively, with 14 bases between them. The germline V gene encodes CDR1 SGHRS and CDR2 YFSETQ. The length of the CDR3 is 13 residues.

V usage is TRBV7-2 and J usage is TRBJ2-3; D unclear. Looked up from germline, CDR1 is SGHTA and CDR2 is FQGNSA. Trimming removed 1 base at V and 6 bases at J, with 11 bases between. This CDR3 is 14 amino acids long. The CDR3 here is CASSLDLGVDTQYF. Written as DNA, the CDR3 is TGTGCCAGCAGCTTAGACTTGGGTGTGGATACGCAGTATTTT.

Concerning this clone: In the same sample, other DNA sequences code for this CDR3. J is TRBJ2-7 and V is TRBV29-1; D gene uncertain. The germline gives CDR1 SQVTM, CDR2 ANQGSEA. The CDR3 is made up of 10 amino acids. Trimming removed 5 bases from V and 4 bases from J, with 6 bases in between. In DNA form, the CDR3 reads TGCAGCGTTCTGGAATACGAGCAGTACTTC. Its translation is CSVLEYEQYF.

Turning to this clone: At one end, the junction sequence differs from germline, possibly due to a read error. The rearrangement joins TRBV27 to TRBJ2-5; D possibly corresponds to TRBD2 (6 bases). The germline V gene encodes CDR1 MNHEY and CDR2 SMNVEV (reference sequence). The CDR3 sequence is 14 residues long. CDR3 nucleotide sequence: TGTGCCAGCAGTCTATCGGGGGAGCAAGAGACCCAGTACTTC. Its translation is CASSLSGEQETQYF.

The chain joins TRBV7-9 to TRBJ1-4; perhaps TRBD1 as D (5 bases). The germline gives CDR1 SEHNR, CDR2 FQNEAQ (reference sequence). The CDR3 contains 14 residues. The V gene lost 3 bases and the J gene lost 6 bases, with 11 bases spanning the gap. The CDR3 here is CASSFGALDEKLFF. DNA for the CDR3: TGTGCCAGCAGCTTCGGGGCCCTGGATGAAAAACTGTTTTTT.

Turning to this clone: Other DNA sequences within the sample encode an identical CDR3. The V and J genes are TRBV30 and TRBJ2-2; no firm D call. V was trimmed by 1 base and J by 3 bases, leaving 0 bases between them. The CDR3 totals 11 residues. Germline CDR1 is GTSNPN and CDR2 is SVGIG (reference sequence). The CDR3: CAWSDTGELFF. The CDR3, as DNA: TGTGCCTGGAGTGACACCGGGGAGCTGTTTTTT.

About this clone itself: Other DNA sequences of this sample code for an identical CDR3. This chain links TRBV5-1 with TRBJ2-1; 12 bases fit TRBD2. V lost 2 bases, J lost 2 bases, and 2 bases stayed unmatched. CDR1 is SGHRS, CDR2 YFSETQ, per germline. This CDR3 region has 16 residues. CDR3 sequence (DNA): TGCGCCAGCAGCTTCAGACTAGCGGGAGCCTACAATGAGCAGTTCTTC. It encodes CASSFRLAGAYNEQFF.

The table lists this clone with a count of one. The chain carries TRBV9 and TRBJ2-2; TRBD2 is a possible D gene (5 bases). Deletions cut 0 bases from V and 3 bases from J, with 15 bases between. The CDR3 length is 17 residues. Germline V gives CDR1 SGDLS, CDR2 YYNGEE. The CDR3 protein is CASSVVPGYGDTGELFF. The CDR3 coding sequence is TGTGCCAGCAGCGTAGTTCCCGGCTACGGGGACACCGGGGAGCTGTTTTTT.